This T cell receptor beta chain was recovered during a study of blood T cell repertoires in COVID-19. Across the whole study: Acute and convalescent COVID-19 specimens originated in the United States, Italy and Spain.

Repertoires were generated with immunoSEQ multiplex PCR, while TCRdb's copy carries only in-frame clones and drops some. Among roughly 140,000 clones, approximately 88% were seen once, and the ten largest hold roughly 1.6%. The TCR comes from a woman in her forties or fifties with acute or convalescent COVID-19. Sequencing input: peripheral blood.

CDR3 DNA sequence: TGTGCCAGCAGCTCCACAGGGAGCTCCTATAATTCACCCCTCCACTTT. Translated: CASSSTGSSYNSPLHF. The V and J genes are TRBV5-4 and TRBJ1-6; weak D call: TRBD1 (6 bases). Trimming pared 3 bases from V and 0 bases from J, leaving 10 bases between. The length of the CDR3 is 16 residues. In germline, CDR1 is SGHNT, CDR2 YYREEE (reference sequence).